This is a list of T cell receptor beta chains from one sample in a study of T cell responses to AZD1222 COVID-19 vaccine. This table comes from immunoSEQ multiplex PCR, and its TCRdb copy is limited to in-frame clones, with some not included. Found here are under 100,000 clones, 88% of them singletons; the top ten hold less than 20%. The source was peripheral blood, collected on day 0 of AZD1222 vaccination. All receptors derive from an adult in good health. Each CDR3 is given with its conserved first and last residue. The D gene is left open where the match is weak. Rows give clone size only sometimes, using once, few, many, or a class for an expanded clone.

cdr3_aa: CASSLGSKSGRVYNEQFF; cdr3_nt: TGCGCCAGCAGCTTGGGATCGAAGAGCGGGAGGGTCTACAATGAGCAGTTCTTC; d_call: TRBD2; cdr3_length: 18; v_call: TRBV5-1; clone_size: -; j_call: TRBJ2-1
cdr3_aa: CASSQGPLETQYF; cdr3_nt: TGCGCCAGCAGCCAAGGACCATTAGAGACCCAGTACTTC; d_call: -; cdr3_length: 13; v_call: TRBV4-1; clone_size: once; j_call: TRBJ2-5
cdr3_aa: CASSPGTSGFVGELFF; cdr3_nt: TGCGCCAGCAGCCCCGGGACTAGCGGGTTTGTCGGGGAGCTGTTTTTT; d_call: TRBD2; cdr3_length: 16; v_call: TRBV5-1; clone_size: -; j_call: TRBJ2-2
cdr3_aa: CASRASGGNEQFF; cdr3_nt: TGCGCCAGCAGGGCTAGCGGGGGCAATGAGCAGTTCTTC; d_call: TRBD2; cdr3_length: 13; v_call: TRBV5-1; clone_size: -; j_call: TRBJ2-1
cdr3_aa: CASSLGLARLPHYEQYF; cdr3_nt: TGTGCCAGCAGCTTGGGGCTAGCGAGACTACCCCACTACGAGCAGTACTTC; d_call: -; cdr3_length: 17; v_call: TRBV5-8; clone_size: -; j_call: TRBJ2-7
cdr3_aa: CASSSDGKYYNEQFF; cdr3_nt: TGTGCCAGCAGCTCCGATGGGAAATACTACAATGAGCAGTTCTTC; d_call: -; cdr3_length: 15; v_call: TRBV7-9; clone_size: -; j_call: TRBJ2-1
cdr3_aa: CASSLTGDQPQHF; cdr3_nt: TGTGCCAGCAGTTTGACAGGGGACCAGCCCCAGCATTTT; d_call: TRBD1; cdr3_length: 13; v_call: TRBV12-3/TRBV12-4; clone_size: -; j_call: TRBJ1-5
cdr3_aa: CASSRGTASTKGNYGYTF; cdr3_nt: TGCGCCAGCAGCCGGGGGACAGCATCTACAAAGGGTAACTATGGCTACACCTTC; d_call: TRBD1; cdr3_length: 18; v_call: TRBV4-1; clone_size: -; j_call: TRBJ1-2
cdr3_aa: CREGTLFYSPLHF; cdr3_nt: TGCAGGGAGGGGACACTGTTTTATTCACCCCTCCACTTT; d_call: -; cdr3_length: 13; v_call: TRBV29-1; clone_size: -; j_call: TRBJ1-6
cdr3_aa: CSVDETGGPNYGYTF; cdr3_nt: TGCAGCGTTGACGAGACAGGAGGCCCAAACTATGGCTACACCTTC; d_call: -; cdr3_length: 15; v_call: TRBV29-1; clone_size: -; j_call: TRBJ1-2
cdr3_aa: CASSQARGLAELYNEQFF; cdr3_nt: TGTGCCAGCAGCCAAGCTCGAGGACTAGCGGAACTATACAATGAGCAGTTCTTC; d_call: TRBD2; cdr3_length: 18; v_call: TRBV3-1/TRBV3-2; clone_size: -; j_call: TRBJ2-1
cdr3_aa: CASSPVYVNEQFF; cdr3_nt: TGTGCCAGCAGCCCCGTCTATGTAAATGAGCAGTTCTTC; d_call: -; cdr3_length: 13; v_call: TRBV12-3/TRBV12-4; clone_size: -; j_call: TRBJ2-1
cdr3_aa: CASILLGQPQHF; cdr3_nt: TGTGCCAGCATCCTGCTAGGGCAGCCCCAGCATTTT; d_call: -; cdr3_length: 12; v_call: TRBV6-5; clone_size: -; j_call: TRBJ1-5
cdr3_aa: CATSDLLDGYTF; cdr3_nt: TGTGCCACCAGTGATTTGTTGGATGGCTACACCTTC; d_call: -; cdr3_length: 12; v_call: TRBV24-1; clone_size: few; j_call: TRBJ1-2
cdr3_aa: CASSLVRGNGYTF; cdr3_nt: TGTGCCAGCAGCTTAGTTAGGGGAAATGGCTACACCTTC; d_call: -; cdr3_length: 13; v_call: TRBV7-8; clone_size: -; j_call: TRBJ1-2
cdr3_aa: CASSLFWANTEAFF; cdr3_nt: TGTGCCAGCAGTTTATTCTGGGCGAACACTGAAGCTTTCTTT; d_call: -; cdr3_length: 14; v_call: TRBV28; clone_size: -; j_call: TRBJ1-1
cdr3_aa: CASRGQGSISNQPQHF; cdr3_nt: TGTGCCAGCAGGGGACAGGGGAGTATAAGCAATCAGCCCCAGCATTTT; d_call: TRBD1; cdr3_length: 16; v_call: TRBV27; clone_size: -; j_call: TRBJ1-5
cdr3_aa: CASSPGQNYGYTF; cdr3_nt: TGTGCCAGCAGCCCGGGGCAGAACTATGGCTACACCTTC; d_call: -; cdr3_length: 13; v_call: TRBV2; clone_size: -; j_call: TRBJ1-2
cdr3_aa: CASSLGAGVSYEQYF; cdr3_nt: TGTGCCAGCAGTCTCGGAGCGGGAGTCTCCTACGAGCAGTACTTC; d_call: TRBD2; cdr3_length: 15; v_call: TRBV27; clone_size: -; j_call: TRBJ2-7
cdr3_aa: CASSKDSIYGYTF; cdr3_nt: TGTGCCAGCAGCAAAGACAGCATTTATGGCTACACCTTC; d_call: -; cdr3_length: 13; v_call: TRBV6-2/TRBV6-3; clone_size: -; j_call: TRBJ1-2
cdr3_aa: CASSLKFAGPYEQYF; cdr3_nt: TGTGCCAGCAGTTTAAAGTTTGCGGGCCCCTACGAGCAGTACTTC; d_call: -; cdr3_length: 15; v_call: TRBV27; clone_size: -; j_call: TRBJ2-7
cdr3_aa: CSVEGLAGVEQYF; cdr3_nt: TGCAGCGTTGAAGGACTAGCGGGAGTCGAGCAGTACTTC; d_call: TRBD2; cdr3_length: 13; v_call: TRBV29-1; clone_size: few; j_call: TRBJ2-7
cdr3_aa: CSVTGARGGYTF; cdr3_nt: TGCAGCGTGACAGGGGCCAGGGGAGGCTACACCTTC; d_call: TRBD1; cdr3_length: 12; v_call: TRBV29-1; clone_size: -; j_call: TRBJ1-2
cdr3_aa: CASSTTGTGSLWDGYTF; cdr3_nt: TGTGCCAGCAGCACAACCGGGACAGGGTCGCTGTGGGATGGCTACACCTTC; d_call: TRBD1; cdr3_length: 17; v_call: TRBV13; clone_size: -; j_call: TRBJ1-2